The next 28 T cell receptor beta chains were all read from a single sample in a study of OX40 agonist ivuxolimab in advanced cancers. The protocol was immunoSEQ multiplex PCR, while the TCRdb copy is restricted to in-frame clones and leaves out a portion. The data contain tens of thousands of clones, under 95% of them singletons. The starting material was CD4+ or CD8+ T cells sorted from blood, obtained in a trial of the OX40 agonist ivuxolimab. The receptors derive from an adult with an advanced solid tumor such as melanoma, head and neck, liver or kidney cancer.

V and J are TRBV19 and TRBJ2-2, with D uncertain. Per the germline V gene, CDR1 is LNHDA and CDR2 is SQIVND (reference sequence). The length of the CDR3 is 15 residues. Between the trimmed V and J ends, which lost 5 bases and 5 bases, there was a span of 15 bases. CDR3: CASSLRAEVTGELFF. DNA for the CDR3: TGTGCCAGTAGTCTCCGGGCCGAAGTAACCGGGGAGCTGTTTTTT.

The chain uses TRBV18 and TRBJ1-3; a possible D gene is TRBD1 (5 bases). V was clipped by 3 bases and J by 2 bases, with 17 bases between them. The CDR3 is 17 amino acids. Germline-derived CDR1 and CDR2 are KGHSH and LQKENI. The CDR3 spells CASSPSIGGSTGNTIYF. DNA for the CDR3: TGTGCCAGCTCACCCTCGATCGGGGGGTCCACTGGAAACACCATATATTTT. Looking up the rest from reference TRBV18 and TRBJ1-3 gives the full variable domain: NAGVMQNPRHLVRRRGQEARLRCSPMKGHSHVYWYRQLPEEGLKFMVYLQKENIIDESGMPKERFSAEFPKEGPSILRIQQVVRGDSAAYFCASSPSIGGSTGNTIYFGEGSWLTVV.

This chain connects TRBV18 to TRBJ1-6, with 8 nucleotides matching TRBD1. Germline CDR1 reads KGHSH; CDR2 reads LQKENI. The CDR3 spans 15 residues. The V and J ends lost 5 bases and 7 bases, in that order; junction bases with no gene match: 7. CDR3 sequence: CASSSRTGQNSPLHF. For the CDR3, the DNA is TGTGCCAGCTCATCTAGGACAGGGCAGAATTCACCCCTCCACTTT.

CDR3: CASSLAEALETQYF. The CDR3 DNA sequence: TGCGCCAGCAGCTTGGCCGAGGCTCTCGAGACCCAGTACTTC. This chain uses TRBV5-1 with TRBJ2-5; D uncertain. The CDR3 is 14 amino acids. Germline V CDR1 and CDR2: SGHRS, YFSETQ. Trimming shortened V by 0 bases and J by 5 bases, and 11 bases separated the two germline ends. Drawing the rest from reference TRBV5-1 and TRBJ2-5, the complete variable domain is KAGVTQTPRYLIKTRGQQVTLSCSPISGHRSVSWYQQTPGQGLQFLFEYFSETQRNKGNFPGRFSGRQFSNSRSEMNVSTLELGDSALYLCASSLAEALETQYFGPGTRLLVL.

The genes are TRBV5-1 and TRBJ2-7; possibly TRBD1 for D (5 bases). This CDR3 is 15 amino acids long. V gave up 0 bases and J gave up 2 bases, with 12 bases separating them. Per germline, CDR1 SGHRS and CDR2 YFSETQ. This CDR3 reads CASSLVLGATYEQYF. The CDR3, as DNA: TGCGCCAGCAGCTTGGTCTTAGGGGCTACCTACGAGCAGTACTTC. The complete variable domain, with remaining parts taken from reference TRBV5-1 and TRBJ2-7, reads KAGVTQTPRYLIKTRGQQVTLSCSPISGHRSVSWYQQTPGQGLQFLFEYFSETQRNKGNFPGRFSGRQFSNSRSEMNVSTLELGDSALYLCASSLVLGATYEQYFGPGTRLTVT.

CDR3 region: CASSVRGAEQFF. CDR3 nucleotide sequence: TGTGCCAGCAGTGTCCGGGGGGCTGAGCAGTTCTTC. The chain recombines TRBV11-3 with TRBJ2-1, with D perhaps TRBD2 (7 bases). The V end was cut by 6 bases, the J end by 9 bases, with 12 bases between. The CDR3 runs 12 residues. Germline assignment: CDR1 SGHNT and CDR2 YENEEA.

This clone was seen once. The V gene is TRBV6-1, the J gene TRBJ2-7, with a possible D match to TRBD2 (5 bases). The CDR3 contains 12 residues. From germline, CDR1 is MNHNS and CDR2 SASEGT. V was clipped by 2 bases and J by 4 bases, with 6 bases between them. The CDR3 spells CASSELAYEQYF. The CDR3 nucleotides read TGTGCCAGCAGTGAATTAGCGTACGAGCAGTACTTC.

This clone showed up just once. DNA for the CDR3: TGTGCCAGTAGTATAGACGTAAATCGGAATGAGCAGTTCTTC. It encodes CASSIDVNRNEQFF. This chain links TRBV19 with TRBJ2-1; D unresolved. This CDR3 is built from 14 residues. Germline values: CDR1 LNHDA, CDR2 SQIVND (reference sequence). V dropped 0 bases and J dropped 7 bases, with 10 bases sitting between them.

The chain recombines TRBV6-5 with TRBJ1-3; D is undetermined. V lost 1 base, J lost 0 bases, and 7 bases lay in between. The germline V gene encodes CDR1 MNHEY and CDR2 SVGAGI. This CDR3 comprises 15 residues. This chain's CDR3 is CASSYWGDSGNTIYF. CDR3 nucleotide sequence: TGTGCCAGCAGTTACTGGGGTGACTCTGGAAACACCATATATTTT.

The chain links TRBV5-5 to TRBJ1-3; D is unclear. The CDR3 has 11 residues. Trimming cost V 0 bases and J 8 bases, with 3 bases left between them. Germline assignment: CDR1 SGHKS and CDR2 YYEKEE (reference sequence). The CDR3 loop is CASSLVDTIYF. The CDR3 DNA reads TGTGCCAGCAGCTTGGTTGACACCATATATTTT.

This chain links TRBV9 with TRBJ2-7, with TRBD2 as a possible D gene (6 bases). Germline CDR1 reads SGDLS; CDR2 reads YYNGEE. V lost 3 bases and J lost 2, with 9 bases in between. The CDR3 sequence is 13 residues long. The CDR3 protein is CASSEGLTYEQYF. CDR3 bases: TGTGCCAGCAGCGAGGGACTGACCTACGAGCAGTACTTC.

This clone occurred a few times. The chain carries TRBV30 and TRBJ1-1; D remains ambiguous. Deletions cut 3 bases from V and 7 bases from J, with 9 bases between. From germline, CDR1 is GTSNPN and CDR2 SVGIG (reference sequence). The CDR3 totals 11 residues. In DNA form, the CDR3 reads TGTGCCTGGAGCGCCGAGTTTGAAGCTTTCTTT. Translation: CAWSAEFEAFF.

This rearrangement joins TRBV4-2 to TRBJ1-6; 7 bases fit TRBD1. Germline CDR1 and CDR2: LGHNA and YNFKEQ. The V segment lost 1 base and the J segment 6 bases; nucleotides outside the gene matches: 3. This CDR3 contains 15 residues. CDR3 in DNA: TGTGCCAGCAGCCAAGGGGCAGGGGGTAATTCACCCCTCCACTTT. Its translation: CASSQGAGGNSPLHF.

Comment on this clone: The junction shows a germline mismatch at one end, possibly a read error. Other DNA sequences within the sample encode an identical CDR3. The rearrangement uses TRBV11-2 and TRBJ2-7; 8 nucleotides match TRBD2. CDR3 length: 14 residues. Looked up from germline, CDR1 is SGHAT and CDR2 is FQNNGV. In DNA form, the CDR3 reads TGTGCCAGCAGCCCTACAACGGGAGGGGACGAGCAATACTTC. It is translated as CASSPTTGGDEQYF.

V usage is TRBV5-1 and J usage is TRBJ1-5; D perhaps matches TRBD1 (6 bases). V lost 7 bases, J lost 5 bases, and 19 bases lay in between. Per germline, CDR1 SGHRS and CDR2 YFSETQ. The CDR3 length is 15 residues. The CDR3 sequence: CASSPRGGADQPQHF. The CDR3 DNA reads TGCGCCAGCTCCCCCCGAGGGGGGGCGGATCAGCCCCAGCATTTT.

The chain links TRBV27 to TRBJ1-2; D possibly corresponds to TRBD1 (5 bases). The CDR3 has 15 amino acids. V shed 2 bases and J shed 4 bases, with 14 bases lying between them. Germline CDR1 reads MNHEY; CDR2 reads SMNVEV (reference sequence). CDR3 DNA sequence: TGTGCCAGCAGTTTAGGGGGTCCGGGCACCTATGGCTACACCTTC. It yields the protein CASSLGGPGTYGYTF.

The chain recombines TRBV21-1 with TRBJ2-1; the D segment call TRBD2 is taken from the table without a DNA check. TRBV21-1 is a pseudogene locus. The length of the CDR3 is 17 residues. The CDR3 bases are TGTGCCAGCAGCCCTCGCCCTAGCGGGGGCTCCTACAATGAGCAGTTCTTC. Translated: CASSPRPSGGSYNEQFF.

The chain employs TRBV25-1 and TRBJ1-1, with D possibly TRBD1 on 5 matching bases. In germline, CDR1 is MGHDK, CDR2 SYGVNS. V lost 2 bases to trimming and J lost 7 bases, with 23 bases between them. The CDR3 spans 17 residues. CDR3 sequence (DNA): TGTGCCAGCAGTGAAACCCGAGACAGTTTGGGTACCGGTGAAGCTTTCTTT. This translates into CASSETRDSLGTGEAFF.

The CDR3: CASSLIVPTGSDTQYF. DNA for the CDR3: TGTGCCAGCAGCTTGATCGTCCCGACAGGGTCAGATACGCAGTATTTT. The chain employs TRBV7-9 and TRBJ2-3, with 7 bases matching TRBD1. Trimming at V came to 3 bases and at J to 4 bases, leaving 10 bases not matched to a gene. Germline CDR1 and CDR2: SEHNR and FQNEAQ (reference sequence). The CDR3 has 16 amino acids.

The chain recombines TRBV25-1 with TRBJ2-3; D gene ambiguous. Trimming cost V 2 bases and J 1 base, with 7 bases left between them. The CDR3 extends over 14 amino acids. Germline V CDR1 and CDR2: MGHDK, SYGVNS. CDR3 residues: CASSEPGRTDTQYF. The CDR3 bases are TGTGCCAGCAGTGAACCAGGACGCACAGATACGCAGTATTTT. The whole variable domain, filled in from reference TRBV25-1 and TRBJ2-3, reads EADIYQTPRYLVIGTGKKITLECSQTMGHDKMYWYQQDPGMELHLIHYSYGVNSTEKGDLSSESTVSRIRTEHFPLTLESARPSHTSQYLCASSEPGRTDTQYFGPGTRLTVL.

The J gene is TRBJ2-5, the V gene TRBV11-2, with D possibly matching TRBD1 (6 bases). V shed 5 bases and J shed 1 base, with 11 bases lying between them. The CDR3 loop spans 14 amino acids. The germline gives CDR1 SGHAT, CDR2 FQNNGV. The chain's CDR3 is CASSPTGLQETQYF. The DNA for the CDR3 is TGTGCCAGCAGCCCGACAGGACTCCAAGAGACCCAGTACTTC.

The gene calls are TRBV29-1 and TRBJ2-3; D may be TRBD2 (6 bases). The CDR3 sequence is 14 residues long. CDR1 and CDR2 (germline): SQVTM, ANQGSEA. With 3 bases removed from V and 4 bases from J, the gap between germline ends came to 14 bases. CDR3 sequence (DNA): TGCAGCGTTGAGATGGGGTGGGGGGCAGATACGCAGTATTTT. This translates into CSVEMGWGADTQYF.

This rearrangement joins TRBV5-4 to TRBJ2-5; TRBD2 is a possible D gene (7 bases). Trimming pared 4 bases from V and 4 bases from J, leaving 17 bases between. There are 15 residues in the CDR3. The V gene's germline CDR1 is SGHNT and CDR2 YYREEE (reference sequence). Here the CDR3 DNA reads TGTGCCAGCAGCAATACTATGGGGGGGCCAGAGACCCAGTACTTC. Amino acids: CASSNTMGGPETQYF.

The chain couples TRBV6-5 to TRBJ1-3, with a possible D match to TRBD1 (6 bases). CDR3 length equals 16 residues. With 0 bases removed from V and 0 bases from J, the gap between germline ends came to 9 bases. The germline V gene encodes CDR1 MNHEY and CDR2 SVGAGI. The CDR3, as DNA: TGTGCCAGCAGTTACTCGTACAGGGCCTCTGGAAACACCATATATTTT. This codes for CASSYSYRASGNTIYF.

CDR3 region: CASSQGATGGYTF. The CDR3 nucleotides read TGTGCCAGCAGCCAGGGGGCAACAGGTGGCTACACCTTC. V gene TRBV7-9 combines with J gene TRBJ1-2, with 8 bases aligning to TRBD1. The CDR3 has 13 amino acids. Per the germline V gene, CDR1 is SEHNR and CDR2 is FQNEAQ (reference sequence). The V segment lost 5 bases and the J segment 7 bases; nucleotides outside the gene matches: 6.

The gene calls are TRBV7-9 and TRBJ2-7; 12 bases fit TRBD2. Germline lookup yields CDR1 SEHNR and CDR2 FQNEAQ (reference sequence). This CDR3 is built from 16 residues. The V segment lost 6 bases and the J segment 4 bases; nucleotides outside the gene matches: 10. The CDR3, as DNA: TGTGCCAGCAGTTCCGGACTAGCGGGAATGGGGTACGAGCAGTACTTC. It encodes CASSSGLAGMGYEQYF. Supplemented by reference TRBV7-9 and TRBJ2-7, the full variable domain reads DTGVSQNPRHKITKRGQNVTFRCDPISEHNRLYWYRQTLGQGPEFLTYFQNEAQLEKSRLLSDRFSAERPKGSFSTLEIQRTEQGDSAMYLCASSSGLAGMGYEQYFGPGTRLTVT.

The chain recombines TRBV5-4 with TRBJ2-7; TRBD1 might be the D (5 bases). CDR3 length: 13 amino acids. The germline V and J ends were trimmed by 3 bases and 2 bases, with 9 bases remaining between them. CDR1 is SGHNT and CDR2 is YYREEE in the germline V gene (reference sequence). This CDR3 is CASSSMTAYEQYF. Here the CDR3 DNA reads TGTGCCAGCAGCTCGATGACAGCCTACGAGCAGTACTTC.

The rearrangement links TRBV12-5 to TRBJ2-3; 8 nucleotides line up with TRBD2. The CDR3 runs 15 residues. The J segment lost 2 bases and the V segment lost 2 bases, leaving 3 bases of the junction unmatched. Looked up from germline, CDR1 is LGHNT and CDR2 is FRNRAP. The CDR3 region is CASGLKAGATDTQYF. In nucleotides, the CDR3 is TGTGCTAGTGGTTTGAAAGCGGGAGCCACAGATACGCAGTATTTT. Using reference TRBV12-5 and TRBJ2-3 for the parts outside the CDR3, the full variable domain is DARVTQTPRHKVTEMGQEVTMRCQPILGHNTVFWYRQTMMQGLELLAYFRNRAPLDDSGMPKDRFSAEMPDATLATLKIQPSEPRDSAVYFCASGLKAGATDTQYFGPGTRLTVL.